A single sample is the source of the 6 T cell receptor beta chains below, sequenced in a study of spatial heterogeneity in lung cancer. TCRdb redid the calling of the 5' RACE reads with MiXCR, one entry per CDR3 protein. This table has approximately 7,000 distinct CDR3 sequences, about 3.7% appearing once. The sample's time point: sample taken at primary tumor resection. Extraction of whole RNA from tumor, nontumor lung or frozen PBMC preceded unsorted sequencing. The material sequenced was normal lung tissue next to the tumor, taken at surgery. The receptor set was obtained from a female donor with early-stage non-small cell lung cancer.

This clonotype was detected many times. This beta chain turned up in a library designed for alpha chains; as an off-target read, its abundance says little. The V call is TRBV20-1, the J call TRBJ2-5; 11 nucleotides match TRBD2. The length of the CDR3 is 16 residues. The V gene's germline CDR1 is DFQATT and CDR2 SNEGSKA (reference sequence). V lost 4 bases and J lost 0; bases outside the gene matches: 7. The CDR3 bases are TGCAGTGCTATCGGCCTAGCGGGGGGTAACCAAGAGACCCAGTACTTC. The encoded protein is CSAIGLAGGNQETQYF.

This clonotype was detected ten times or more. With the library built for alpha chains, this beta chain is off target and its frequency is not meaningful. The chain joins TRBV4-3 to TRBJ1-1, with 9 bases matching TRBD1. Germline V gene data show CDR1 as LGHNA and CDR2 as YSLEER. Trimming at V came to 1 base and at J to 1 base, leaving 1 base not matched to a gene. The CDR3 has 15 amino acids. CDR3 sequence: CASSQVGQGNTEAFF. As DNA, the CDR3 is TGCGCCAGCAGCCAAGTGGGACAGGGGAACACTGAAGCTTTCTTT.

The table lists this clonotype with many counts. This beta chain was picked up by a library intended for alpha chains and is off target, so its count carries little meaning. The V and J genes are TRBV2 and TRBJ2-5; 9 bases agree with TRBD1. Germline CDR1 and CDR2: SNHLY and FYNNEI. The CDR3 loop spans 15 amino acids. The junction had 4 bases not matched to a gene; V was cut back by 4 bases and J by 1 base. In DNA form, the CDR3 reads TGTGCCAGCAGTGGCGGGACAGGGTTCCAAGAGACCCAGTACTTC. Protein sequence: CASSGGTGFQETQYF.

Sample share makes this clonotype medium-sized. Within a library made for alpha chains, this beta chain is off target, and its count is uninformative. This sequence joins TRBV9 and TRBJ1-1; the D gene is possibly TRBD1 (6 bases). This CDR3 has 14 amino acids. Germline V CDR1 and CDR2: SGDLS, YYNGEE. V was pared by 2 bases and J by 6 bases, with 14 bases between. For the CDR3, the DNA is TGTGCCAGCAGCGTGGAACAGGGCCTGGCTGAAGCTTTCTTT. It codes for CASSVEQGLAEAFF.

This clonotype was seen ten or more times. The size of this beta chain means little, since it is a stray read in a library made for alpha chains. The V gene is TRBV4-3, the J gene TRBJ2-1; either TRBD1 or TRBD2 may supply D (5 bases each). Germline values: CDR1 LGHNA, CDR2 YSLEER. V lost 0 bases, J lost 12 bases, and 24 bases lay in between. The CDR3 has 17 amino acids. CDR3 DNA: TGCGCCAGCAGCCAAGACGGCCCGGGGCGCCCCAATGAGGGGCAGTTCTTC. It translates to CASSQDGPGRPNEGQFF.

This clonotype was seen many times. This beta chain slipped into a library made for alpha chains as a stray read, so its size is not meaningful. The chain is built from TRBV5-1 and TRBJ1-2; D unclear. V dropped 4 bases and J dropped 0 bases, with 7 bases sitting between them. Germline loops: CDR1 SGHRS, CDR2 YFSETQ. The CDR3 extends over 13 amino acids. DNA for the CDR3: TGCGCCAGCAGCCCGGACCCTAACTATGGCTACACCTTC. It is translated as CASSPDPNYGYTF. The entire variable domain, with the rest obtained from reference TRBV5-1 and TRBJ1-2, is as follows: KAGVTQTPRYLIKTRGQQVTLSCSPISGHRSVSWYQQTPGQGLQFLFEYFSETQRNKGNFPGRFSGRQFSNSRSEMNVSTLELGDSALYLCASSPDPNYGYTFGSGTRLTVV.